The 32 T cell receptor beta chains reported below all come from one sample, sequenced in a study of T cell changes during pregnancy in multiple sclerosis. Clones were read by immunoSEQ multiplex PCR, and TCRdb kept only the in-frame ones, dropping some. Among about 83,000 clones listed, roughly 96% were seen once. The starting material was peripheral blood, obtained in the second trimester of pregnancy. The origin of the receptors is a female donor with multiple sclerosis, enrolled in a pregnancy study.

The CDR3 DNA reads as TGTGCCAGCAGTTTATGGGGGGGGCTTGGGAATGAAAAACTGTTTTTT. Protein sequence: CASSLWGGLGNEKLFF. The chain joins TRBV28 to TRBJ1-4, with a weak D call TRBD1 (6 bases). The ends were cut back, 0 bases at V and 5 bases at J, with 13 bases in the middle. This CDR3 comprises 16 residues. Germline V CDR1 and CDR2: MDHEN, SYDVKM. The full variable domain, in which reference TRBV28 and TRBJ1-4 provide the parts outside the CDR3, is DVKVTQSSRYLVKRTGEKVFLECVQDMDHENMFWYRQDPGLGLRLIYFSYDVKMKEKGDIPEGYSVSREKKERFSLILESASTNQTSMYLCASSLWGGLGNEKLFFGSGTQLSVL.

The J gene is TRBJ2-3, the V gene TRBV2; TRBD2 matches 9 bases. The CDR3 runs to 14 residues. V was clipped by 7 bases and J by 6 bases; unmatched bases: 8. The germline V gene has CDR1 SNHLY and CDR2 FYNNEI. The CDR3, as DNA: TGTGCCAGCATGGGGGTAGCGGGAGCGGATACGCAGTATTTT. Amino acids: CASMGVAGADTQYF.

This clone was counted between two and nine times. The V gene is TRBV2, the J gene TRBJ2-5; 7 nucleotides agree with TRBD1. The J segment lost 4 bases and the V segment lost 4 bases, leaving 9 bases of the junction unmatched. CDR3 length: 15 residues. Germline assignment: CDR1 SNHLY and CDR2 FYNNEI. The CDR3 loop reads CASSVDTGVGETQYF. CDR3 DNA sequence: TGTGCCAGCAGTGTGGATACAGGGGTCGGAGAGACCCAGTACTTC.

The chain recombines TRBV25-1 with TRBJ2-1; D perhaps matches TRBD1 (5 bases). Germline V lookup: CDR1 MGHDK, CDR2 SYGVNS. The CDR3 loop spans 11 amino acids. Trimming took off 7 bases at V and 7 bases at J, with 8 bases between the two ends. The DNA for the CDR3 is TGTGCCAGCAAGGGGTGGAATGAGCAGTTCTTC. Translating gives CASKGWNEQFF.

CDR3 bases: TGCAGCGTCGACGGGCGGGAGGGGGAGACCCAGTACTTC. Protein: CSVDGREGETQYF. The rearrangement uses TRBV29-1 and TRBJ2-5; TRBD2 matches at 9 bases. This CDR3 is 13 amino acids long. V was clipped by 6 bases and J by 5 bases; unmatched bases: 7. Germline values: CDR1 SQVTM, CDR2 ANQGSEA.

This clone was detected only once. The CDR3 reads CASSGGQGVHGYTF. CDR3 coding DNA: TGTGCCAGCAGTGGGGGACAGGGGGTACACGGCTACACCTTC. V gene TRBV25-1 combines with J gene TRBJ1-2; the match to TRBD1 covers 11 bases. The length of the CDR3 is 14 residues. The trim removed 4 bases at V and 8 bases at J, leaving 6 bases unmatched. Germline assignment: CDR1 MGHDK and CDR2 SYGVNS.

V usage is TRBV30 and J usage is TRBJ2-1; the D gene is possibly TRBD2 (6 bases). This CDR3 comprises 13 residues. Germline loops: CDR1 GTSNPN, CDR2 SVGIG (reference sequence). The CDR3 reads CAERRDALNEQFF. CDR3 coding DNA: TGTGCTGAACGGCGGGACGCTCTGAATGAGCAGTTCTTC. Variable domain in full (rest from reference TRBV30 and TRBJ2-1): SQTIHQWPATLVQPVGSPLSLECTVEGTSNPNLYWYRQAAGRGLQLLFYSVGIGQISSEVPQNLSASRPQDRQFILSSKKLLLSDSGFYLCAERRDALNEQFFGPGTRLTVL.

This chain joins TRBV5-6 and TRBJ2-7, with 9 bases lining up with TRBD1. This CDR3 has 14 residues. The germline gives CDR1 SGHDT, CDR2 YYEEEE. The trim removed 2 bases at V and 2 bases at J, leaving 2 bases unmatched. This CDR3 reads CASSFGTGPYEQYF. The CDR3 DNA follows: TGTGCCAGCAGCTTCGGGACAGGGCCCTACGAGCAGTACTTC.

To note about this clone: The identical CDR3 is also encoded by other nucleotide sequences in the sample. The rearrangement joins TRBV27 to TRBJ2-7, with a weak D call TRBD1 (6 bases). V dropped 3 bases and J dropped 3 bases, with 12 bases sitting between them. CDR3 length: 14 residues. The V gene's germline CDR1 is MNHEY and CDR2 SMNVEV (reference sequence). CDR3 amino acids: CASSLRGGSYEQYF. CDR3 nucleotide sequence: TGTGCCAGCAGTTTGCGAGGGGGTAGCTACGAGCAGTACTTC.

CDR3 sequence reads: CASSVVREGTGELFF. In nucleotides, the CDR3 is TGTGCCAGCAGCGTAGTCCGGGAGGGGACCGGGGAGCTGTTTTTT. J is TRBJ2-2 and V is TRBV9; 8 bases are shared with TRBD2. The J segment lost 5 bases and the V segment lost 0 bases, leaving 3 bases of the junction unmatched. CDR3 size: 15 residues. The germline V gene encodes CDR1 SGDLS and CDR2 YYNGEE.

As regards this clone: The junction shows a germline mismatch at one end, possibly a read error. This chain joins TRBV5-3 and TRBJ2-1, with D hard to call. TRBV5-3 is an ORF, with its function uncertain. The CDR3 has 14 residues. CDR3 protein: CAGSDLPPGNEQFF. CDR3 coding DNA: TGTGCCGGAAGCGACTTACCCCCGGGCAATGAGCAGTTCTTC.

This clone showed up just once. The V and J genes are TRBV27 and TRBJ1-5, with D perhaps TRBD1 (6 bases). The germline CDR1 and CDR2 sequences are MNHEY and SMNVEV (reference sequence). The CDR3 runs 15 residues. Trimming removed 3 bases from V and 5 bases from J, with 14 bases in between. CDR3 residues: CASSFGGLTDQPQHF. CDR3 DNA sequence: TGTGCCAGCAGTTTTGGGGGCCTGACGGATCAGCCCCAGCATTTT.

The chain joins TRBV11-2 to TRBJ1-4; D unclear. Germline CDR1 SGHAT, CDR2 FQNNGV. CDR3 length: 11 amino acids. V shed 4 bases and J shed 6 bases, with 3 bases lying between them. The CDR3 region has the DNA TGTGCCAGCAGCTCTCATGAAAAACTGTTTTTT. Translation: CASSSHEKLFF.

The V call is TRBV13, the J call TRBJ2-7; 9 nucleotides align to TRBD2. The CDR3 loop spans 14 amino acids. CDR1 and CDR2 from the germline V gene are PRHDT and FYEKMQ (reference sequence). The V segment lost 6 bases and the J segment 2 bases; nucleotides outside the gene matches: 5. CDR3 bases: TGTGCCAGCAGGAAGGGCGGGAGGGCCTACGAGCAGTACTTC. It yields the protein CASRKGGRAYEQYF. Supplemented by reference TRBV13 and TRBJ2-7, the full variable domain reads AAGVIQSPRHLIKEKRETATLKCYPIPRHDTVYWYQQGPGQDPQFLISFYEKMQSDKGSIPDRFSAQQFSDYHSELNMSSLELGDSALYFCASRKGGRAYEQYFGPGTRLTVT.

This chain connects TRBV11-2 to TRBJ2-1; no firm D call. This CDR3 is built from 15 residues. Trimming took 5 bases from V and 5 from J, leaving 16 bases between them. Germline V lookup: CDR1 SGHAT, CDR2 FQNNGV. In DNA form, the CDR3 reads TGTGCCAGCAGCATCGACCGGAGTCTGAACAATGAGCAGTTCTTC. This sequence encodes CASSIDRSLNNEQFF.

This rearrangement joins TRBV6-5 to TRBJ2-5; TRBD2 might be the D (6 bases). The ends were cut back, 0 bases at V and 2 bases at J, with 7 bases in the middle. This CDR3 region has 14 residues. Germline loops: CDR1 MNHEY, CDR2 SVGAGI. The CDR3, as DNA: TGTGCCAGCAGTTACTCGGAGGGTCAAGAGACCCAGTACTTC. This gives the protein CASSYSEGQETQYF.

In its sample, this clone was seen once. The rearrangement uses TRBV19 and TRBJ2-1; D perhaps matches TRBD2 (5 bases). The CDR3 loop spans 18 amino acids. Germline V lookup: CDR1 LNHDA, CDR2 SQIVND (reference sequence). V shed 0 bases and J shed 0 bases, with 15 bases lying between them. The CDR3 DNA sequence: TGTGCCAGTAGTATAGACGTAACTAGGGTAAGCTCCTACAATGAGCAGTTCTTC. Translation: CASSIDVTRVSSYNEQFF.

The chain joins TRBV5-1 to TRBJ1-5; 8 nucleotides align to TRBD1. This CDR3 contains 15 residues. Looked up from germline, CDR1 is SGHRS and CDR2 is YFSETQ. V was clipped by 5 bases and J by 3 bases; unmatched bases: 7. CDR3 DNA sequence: TGCGCCAGCAGTAGTGGACAGGGCCACAATCAGCCCCAGCATTTT. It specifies CASSSGQGHNQPQHF.

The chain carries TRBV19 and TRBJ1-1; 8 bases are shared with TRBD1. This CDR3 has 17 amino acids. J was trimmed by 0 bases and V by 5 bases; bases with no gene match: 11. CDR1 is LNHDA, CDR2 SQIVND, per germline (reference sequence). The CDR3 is CASSPGTGRVMNTEAFF. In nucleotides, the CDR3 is TGTGCCAGTAGTCCCGGGACAGGTAGGGTGATGAACACTGAAGCTTTCTTT.

The CDR3 loop reads CASSPPAGGHNEQFF. The CDR3 DNA sequence: TGTGCCAGCTCACCACCGGCGGGAGGCCACAATGAGCAGTTCTTC. V usage is TRBV18 and J usage is TRBJ2-1; 8 nucleotides agree with TRBD2. Germline V lookup: CDR1 KGHSH, CDR2 LQKENI. Losses at the gene ends were 0 bases for V and 5 bases for J; bases not matched to a gene: 3. The length of the CDR3 is 15 residues.

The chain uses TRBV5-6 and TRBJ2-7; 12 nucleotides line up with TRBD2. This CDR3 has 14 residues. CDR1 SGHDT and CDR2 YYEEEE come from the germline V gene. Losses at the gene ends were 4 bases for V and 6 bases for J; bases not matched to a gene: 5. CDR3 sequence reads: CASSLTSGSGEQYF. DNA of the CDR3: TGTGCCAGCAGCCTGACTAGCGGGAGTGGCGAGCAGTACTTC.

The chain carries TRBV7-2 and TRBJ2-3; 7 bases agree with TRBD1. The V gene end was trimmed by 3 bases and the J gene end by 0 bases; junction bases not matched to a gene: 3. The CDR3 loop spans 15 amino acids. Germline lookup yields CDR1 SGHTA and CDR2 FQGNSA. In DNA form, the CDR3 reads TGTGCCAGCAGCTTGATGACAGGGAGCACAGATACGCAGTATTTT. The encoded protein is CASSLMTGSTDTQYF. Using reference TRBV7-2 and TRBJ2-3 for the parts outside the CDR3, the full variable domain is GAGVSQSPSNKVTEKGKDVELRCDPISGHTALYWYRQSLGQGLEFLIYFQGNSAPDKSGLPSDRFSAERTGGSVSTLTIQRTQQEDSAVYLCASSLMTGSTDTQYFGPGTRLTVL.

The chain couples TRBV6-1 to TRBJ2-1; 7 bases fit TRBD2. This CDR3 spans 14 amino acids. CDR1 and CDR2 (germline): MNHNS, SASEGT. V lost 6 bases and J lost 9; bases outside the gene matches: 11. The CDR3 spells CASRNGGGTPEQFF. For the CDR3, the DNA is TGTGCCAGCAGAAACGGGGGAGGGACCCCTGAGCAGTTCTTC.

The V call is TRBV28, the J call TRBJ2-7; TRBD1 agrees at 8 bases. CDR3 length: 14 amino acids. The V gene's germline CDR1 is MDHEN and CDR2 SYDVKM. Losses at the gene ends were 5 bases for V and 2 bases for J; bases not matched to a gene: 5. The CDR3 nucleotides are TGTGCCAGCAGTAGGACAGGGCGTACCTACGAGCAGTACTTC. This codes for CASSRTGRTYEQYF.

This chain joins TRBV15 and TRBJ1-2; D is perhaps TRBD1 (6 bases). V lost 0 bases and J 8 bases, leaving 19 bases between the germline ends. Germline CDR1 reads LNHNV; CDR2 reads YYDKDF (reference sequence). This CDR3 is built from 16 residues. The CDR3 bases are TGTGCCACCAGCAGAGAAGGGCCAACAGGGATAGGCGGCTACACCTTC. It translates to CATSREGPTGIGGYTF. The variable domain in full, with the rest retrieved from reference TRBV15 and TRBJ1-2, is DAMVIQNPRYQVTQFGKPVTLSCSQTLNHNVMYWYQQKSSQAPKLLFHYYDKDFNNEADTPDNFQSRRPNTSFCFLDIRSPGLGDTAMYLCATSREGPTGIGGYTFGSGTRLTVV.

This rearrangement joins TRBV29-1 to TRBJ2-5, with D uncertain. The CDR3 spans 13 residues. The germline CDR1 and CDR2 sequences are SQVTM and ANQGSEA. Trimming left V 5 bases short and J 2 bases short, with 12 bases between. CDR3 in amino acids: CSVLESRQETQYF. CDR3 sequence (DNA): TGCAGCGTTTTGGAGTCACGTCAAGAGACCCAGTACTTC.

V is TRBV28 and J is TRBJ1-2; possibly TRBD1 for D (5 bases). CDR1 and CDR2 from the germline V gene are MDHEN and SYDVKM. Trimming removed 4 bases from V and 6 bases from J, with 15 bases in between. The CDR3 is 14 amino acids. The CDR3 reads CASSSRGRADGYTF. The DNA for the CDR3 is TGTGCCAGCAGTTCGAGAGGCAGGGCGGATGGCTACACCTTC.

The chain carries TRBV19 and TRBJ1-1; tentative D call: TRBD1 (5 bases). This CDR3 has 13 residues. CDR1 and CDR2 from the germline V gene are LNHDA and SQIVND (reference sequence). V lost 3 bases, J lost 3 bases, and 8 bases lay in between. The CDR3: CASSIQGYTEAFF. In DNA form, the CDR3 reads TGTGCCAGTAGTATTCAGGGCTACACTGAAGCTTTCTTT.

CDR3 protein: CASSLESPGLHYNEQFF. As DNA, the CDR3 is TGCGCCAGCAGCCTTGAGAGCCCGGGACTACACTACAATGAGCAGTTCTTC. The V and J genes are TRBV4-3 and TRBJ2-1; 7 bases agree with TRBD2. The CDR3 spans 17 residues. Unmatched junction bases numbered 12, after V lost 4 bases and J lost 3 bases. Looked up from germline, CDR1 is LGHNA and CDR2 is YSLEER.

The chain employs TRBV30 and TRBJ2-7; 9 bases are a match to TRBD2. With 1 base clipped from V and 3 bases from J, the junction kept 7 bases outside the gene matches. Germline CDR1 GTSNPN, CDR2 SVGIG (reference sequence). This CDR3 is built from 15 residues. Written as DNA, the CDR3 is TGTGCCTGGAGTGCTCCGGGACTAGCCCACTACGAGCAGTACTTC. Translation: CAWSAPGLAHYEQYF.

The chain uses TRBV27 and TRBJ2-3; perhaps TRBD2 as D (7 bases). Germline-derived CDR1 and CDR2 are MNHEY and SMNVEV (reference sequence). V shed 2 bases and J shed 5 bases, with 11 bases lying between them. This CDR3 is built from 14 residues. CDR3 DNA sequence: TGTGCCAGCAGTTTAAACAGGGAGGGAGATACGCAGTATTTT. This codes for CASSLNREGDTQYF.

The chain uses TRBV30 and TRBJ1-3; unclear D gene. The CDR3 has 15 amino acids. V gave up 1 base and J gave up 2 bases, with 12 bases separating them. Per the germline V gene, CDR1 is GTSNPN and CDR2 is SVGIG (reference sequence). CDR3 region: CAWSELLGAGNTIYF. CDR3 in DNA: TGTGCCTGGAGTGAACTCCTCGGGGCTGGAAACACCATATATTTT.